The rows below give T cell receptor beta chains drawn from one sample of a study of cytomegalovirus exposure and HLA in healthy donors. The protocol was immunoSEQ multiplex PCR, while the TCRdb copy is restricted to in-frame clones and leaves out a portion. The data show 55,000 to 80,000 clones, approximately 96% seen once. The sequencing sample was made of PBMCs. These receptors were obtained from a young man in good health and CMV-seronegative. The CDR3 runs from the conserved cysteine through the conserved F or W. Each record gives: V gene, D gene, J gene, CDR3 length, clone size, CDR3 protein, CDR3 DNA. A D gene is named only where the DNA matches it firmly. The size entry is marked missing in some rows and otherwise reads once, few, many or a size class.

TRBV9	.	TRBJ1-4	15	.	CASSAHSSTNEKLFF	TGTGCCAGCAGCGCCCACAGCTCAACTAATGAAAAACTGTTTTTT
TRBV2	.	TRBJ2-7	13	.	CASSAPLMLEQYF	TGTGCCAGCAGTGCTCCCCTAATGCTCGAGCAGTACTTC
TRBV19	TRBD2	TRBJ2-2	16	.	CASSIRGGSNTGELFF	TGTGCCAGTAGTATTCGCGGGGGTTCGAACACCGGGGAGCTGTTTTTT
TRBV6-6	TRBD1	TRBJ1-1	16	.	CASRPLGQGGNTEAFF	TGTGCCAGCAGACCACTAGGACAGGGTGGGAACACTGAAGCTTTCTTT
TRBV9	.	TRBJ2-1	14	once	CASSPAGRGNEQFF	TGTGCCAGCAGCCCTGCGGGGAGGGGGAATGAGCAGTTCTTC
TRBV30	.	TRBJ1-4	13	.	CAWSVTGPEKLFF	TGTGCCTGGAGTGTTACAGGGCCCGAAAAACTGTTTTTT
TRBV7-6	.	TRBJ1-5	14	.	CASSLFAGHQPQHF	TGTGCCAGCAGCTTATTCGCAGGGCATCAGCCCCAGCATTTT
TRBV27	TRBD1	TRBJ2-5	15	.	CASSSETGLRETQYF	TGTGCCAGCAGTTCGGAGACAGGGCTCCGGGAGACCCAGTACTTC
TRBV5-1	.	TRBJ2-2	17	once	CASGAHRVDANTGELFF	TGCGCCAGCGGAGCTCACAGGGTGGATGCGAACACCGGGGAGCTGTTTTTT
TRBV7-9	TRBD1	TRBJ1-6	17	.	CASSLGDRGFYNSPLHF	TGTGCCAGCAGCTTAGGGGACAGGGGTTTTTATAATTCACCCCTCCACTTT
TRBV28	.	TRBJ1-1	16	.	CASSDPKGRKNTEAFF	TGTGCCAGCAGTGATCCAAAGGGGAGGAAGAACACTGAAGCTTTCTTT
TRBV6-5	.	TRBJ1-6	13	once	CASAEGPHSPLHF	TGTGCCAGCGCAGAGGGTCCGCATTCACCCCTCCACTTT
TRBV19	.	TRBJ1-2	14	.	CASSIEAGRYGYTF	TGTGCCAGTAGTATAGAAGCGGGCCGGTATGGCTACACCTTC
TRBV14	.	TRBJ2-7	14	.	CASSQESRGGEQYF	TGTGCCAGCAGCCAAGAGTCGCGAGGGGGCGAGCAGTACTTC
TRBV30	TRBD1	TRBJ2-7	14	.	CAWEGQGVTYEQYF	TGTGCCTGGGAGGGACAGGGGGTCACCTACGAGCAGTACTTC
TRBV5-1	.	TRBJ1-1	13	.	CASSSGQNTEAFF	TGCGCCAGCAGCTCGGGACAGAACACTGAAGCTTTCTTT
TRBV15	.	TRBJ2-5	15	.	CATSDGMTDLKTQYF	TGTGCCACCAGCGACGGAATGACAGACTTGAAGACCCAGTACTTC
TRBV29-1	TRBD1	TRBJ1-5	13	.	CSVLGQANEPQHF	TGCAGCGTCCTTGGACAGGCTAATGAGCCCCAGCATTTT
TRBV7-2	.	TRBJ1-5	15	.	CASSLGPQGNQPQHF	TGTGCCAGCAGCTTAGGGCCCCAGGGCAATCAGCCCCAGCATTTT
TRBV5-6	TRBD2	TRBJ2-1	19	.	CASSELRGTSGGTYNEQFF	TGTGCCAGCAGCGAATTACGGGGGACTAGCGGGGGAACCTACAATGAGCAGTTCTTC
TRBV18	TRBD1	TRBJ1-1	16	.	CASSPYTGTGNTEAFF	TGTGCCAGCTCACCGTATACCGGGACAGGGAACACTGAAGCTTTCTTT
TRBV19	TRBD1	TRBJ2-2	14	.	CASRTGLNTGELFF	TGTGCCAGTCGGACAGGCCTGAACACCGGGGAGCTGTTTTTT
TRBV18	.	TRBJ1-1	13	.	CASSLYRETEAFF	TGTGCCAGCTCACTTTACAGGGAAACTGAAGCTTTCTTT
TRBV5-5	.	TRBJ2-2	17	.	CASSLAVLIYNTGELFF	TGTGCCAGCAGCTTGGCCGTCTTAATCTATAACACCGGGGAGCTGTTTTTT
TRBV18	.	TRBJ1-1	12	.	CASSSWNTEAFF	TGTGCCAGCTCCTCCTGGAACACTGAAGCTTTCTTT
TRBV15	.	TRBJ2-7	14	.	CATSRAGLTAEQYF	TGTGCCACCAGCCGCGCAGGGCTTACCGCCGAGCAGTACTTC
TRBV6-5	TRBD1	TRBJ2-5	15	once	CASRDTGVQQETQYF	TGTGCCAGCAGAGACACAGGGGTCCAGCAAGAGACCCAGTACTTC
TRBV7-2	.	TRBJ1-2	13	.	CASSPGVLGGYTF	TGTGCCAGCAGCCCAGGGGTACTGGGAGGCTACACCTTC
TRBV20-1	.	TRBJ1-2	8	.	CSARGRRF	TGCAGTGCTAGAGGGCGGAGGTTC
TRBV7-9	TRBD1	TRBJ1-2	12	.	CASSLDENRGPF	TGTGCCAGCAGCTTAGATGAGAACAGGGGACCCTTC
TRBV30	.	TRBJ2-5	15	.	CAWSGVGGAGETQYF	TGTGCCTGGAGTGGAGTGGGTGGCGCAGGGGAGACCCAGTACTTC
TRBV28	.	TRBJ1-1	15	.	CASSLTGTVGTEAFF	TGTGCCAGCAGTTTAACCGGGACTGTCGGCACTGAAGCTTTCTTT
TRBV5-1	.	TRBJ1-5	14	once	CASSLGRLRQPQHF	TGCGCCAGCAGCTTGGGTCGGCTCAGGCAGCCCCAGCATTTT
TRBV5-1	TRBD2	TRBJ2-2	16	.	CASSLTSGGYTGELFF	TGCGCCAGCAGCCTTACTAGCGGGGGCTACACCGGGGAGCTGTTTTTT
TRBV10-2	.	TRBJ1-1	14	.	CASSDNRRNTEAFF	TGCGCCAGCAGTGATAACAGAAGAAACACTGAAGCTTTCTTT
TRBV5-1	TRBD1	TRBJ1-2	13	.	CASSPEGAGGYTF	TGCGCCAGCAGCCCTGAGGGGGCTGGGGGCTACACCTTC
TRBV6-1	.	TRBJ2-6	19	.	CASSALRAPFLGAANVLTF	TGTGCCAGCAGTGCACTGAGGGCTCCCTTTTTGGGGGCGGCCAACGTCCTGACTTTC
TRBV5-6	.	TRBJ1-3	16	.	CASSPTALSSGNTIYF	TGTGCCAGCAGCCCAACAGCCCTGAGCTCTGGAAACACCATATATTTT
TRBV28	.	TRBJ1-1	16	once	CASSSGGLHGNTEAFF	TGTGCCAGCAGCTCGGGTGGACTACATGGGAACACTGAAGCTTTCTTT
TRBV7-2	.	TRBJ1-6	14	.	CAESDGDYNSPLHF	TGTGCCGAAAGTGACGGGGATTATAATTCACCCCTCCACTTT
TRBV5-1	TRBD1	TRBJ1-2	15	.	CASRVSGGAPDGYTF	TGCGCCAGCAGAGTTTCAGGGGGCGCCCCGGATGGCTACACCTTC
TRBV2	TRBD1	TRBJ1-1	14	.	CASLLTGMDTEAFF	TGTGCCAGCTTACTGACAGGGATGGATACTGAAGCTTTCTTT
TRBV5-1	.	TRBJ2-7	13	.	CASRPDSSYEQYF	TGCGCCAGCAGGCCTGACAGCTCCTACGAGCAGTACTTC
TRBV5-1	.	TRBJ1-2	13	.	CASSKDSKYGYTF	TGCGCCAGCAGCAAAGACAGTAAATATGGCTACACCTTC
TRBV7-3	.	TRBJ2-1	15	.	CASSRDLGISNEQFF	TGTGCCAGCAGTCGGGACTTGGGGATTTCCAATGAGCAGTTCTTC
TRBV2	TRBD1	TRBJ2-7	15	.	CASMGQGLVSYEQYF	TGTGCCAGCATGGGACAGGGGCTAGTCTCCTACGAGCAGTACTTC
TRBV7-6	.	TRBJ2-7	15	once	CASSLGGRGLSEQYF	TGTGCCAGCAGCCTTGGGGGGCGGGGGTTATCCGAGCAGTACTTC
TRBV18	.	TRBJ2-7	15	.	CASSSSVARSREQYF	TGTGCCAGCTCATCGTCCGTCGCAAGAAGCCGTGAGCAGTACTTC
TRBV9	.	TRBJ2-3	14	.	CASSPGSATDTQYF	TGTGCCAGCAGCCCCGGGTCCGCAACAGATACGCAGTATTTT
TRBV29-1	.	TRBJ1-3	13	.	CSVVIQAGNTIYF	TGCAGCGTTGTCATCCAGGCTGGAAACACCATATATTTT
TRBV5-1	.	TRBJ1-2	13	.	CASSLGQNYGYTF	TGCGCCAGCAGCTTGGGGCAGAACTATGGCTACACCTTC
TRBV6-6	.	TRBJ1-1	15	.	CASSYPTGSATEAFF	TGTGCCAGCAGTTATCCAACAGGGTCAGCCACTGAAGCTTTCTTT
TRBV18	TRBD1	TRBJ2-7	14	.	CASSPGQEFYEQYF	TGTGCCAGCTCACCAGGACAGGAGTTCTACGAGCAGTACTTC
TRBV30	.	TRBJ1-6	12	once	CAWSLLNSPLHF	TGTGCCTGGAGTTTGCTAAATTCACCCCTCCACTTT